This T cell receptor (beta chain) was sequenced in a study of monozygotic twins with cystic fibrosis. Study summary: With about 15 PCR cycles, barcoded libraries came from around 2.9 micrograms of fragmented DNA. Study-level results: In 13 of 16 pairs, V gene usage was closest to the co-twin's. No link emerged between shared CDR3 counts and age, concordance or severity.

V trimming: 4 bases; J trimming: 3 bases; junction bases outside the gene matches: 9. In germline, CDR1 is SGHTS, CDR2 YDEGEE. CDR3 size: 15 residues. Assay used: immunoSEQ multiplex PCR; TCRdb lists only in-frame clones, some missing. The table records around 33,000 clones, 84% of them present only once. There are a few counts of this clone. Its antigen is currently unknown. Sequenced sample: blood. This TCR was sampled from a girl aged 2 to 9 with cystic fibrosis. The chain combines TRBV5-8 with TRBJ2-7, with 8 nucleotides matching TRBD1. The CDR3 DNA reads as TGTGCCAGCAGCCTCCTGCCTACAGGGGGCTACGAGCAGTACTTC. As protein: CASSLLPTGGYEQYF.